This TCR beta chain was captured by sequencing in a study of OX40 agonist ivuxolimab in advanced cancers. Patients with autoimmune history or systemic immunosuppression were excluded. V was shortened by 2 bases and J by 6 bases, with 15 bases between the two germline ends. CDR3 length: 15 amino acids. Sequencing was performed with immunoSEQ multiplex PCR; in TCRdb, only in-frame clones are kept and a portion is missing. The sample lists tens of thousands of clones, around nine tenths occurring once. The gene calls are TRBV5-7 and TRBJ1-5; possibly TRBD1 for D (6 bases). TRBV5-7 counts as an open reading frame of uncertain function. The source was CD4+ or CD8+ T cells sorted from blood, collected in a trial of the OX40 agonist ivuxolimab. The receptor was derived from an adult with an advanced solid tumor such as melanoma, head and neck, liver or kidney cancer. The CDR3 sequence: CASSFRIQGCQPQHF. The CDR3 coding sequence is TGTGCCAGCAGCTTCCGGATACAGGGTTGTCAGCCCCAGCATTTT.